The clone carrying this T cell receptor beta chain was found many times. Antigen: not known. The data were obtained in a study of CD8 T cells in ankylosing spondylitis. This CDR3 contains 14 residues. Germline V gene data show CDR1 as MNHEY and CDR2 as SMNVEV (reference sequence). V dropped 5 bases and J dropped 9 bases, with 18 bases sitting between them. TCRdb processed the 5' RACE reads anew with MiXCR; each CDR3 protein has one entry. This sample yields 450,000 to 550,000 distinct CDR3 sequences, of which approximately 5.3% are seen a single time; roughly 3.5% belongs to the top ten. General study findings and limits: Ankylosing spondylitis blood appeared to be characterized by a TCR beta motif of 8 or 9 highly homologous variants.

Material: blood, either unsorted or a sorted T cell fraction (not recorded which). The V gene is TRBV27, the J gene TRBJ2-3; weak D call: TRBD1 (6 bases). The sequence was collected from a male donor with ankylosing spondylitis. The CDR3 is CASSLHTQGGTQYF. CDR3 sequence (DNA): TGTGCCAGCAGTCTACACACACAGGGTGGGACGCAGTATTTT.